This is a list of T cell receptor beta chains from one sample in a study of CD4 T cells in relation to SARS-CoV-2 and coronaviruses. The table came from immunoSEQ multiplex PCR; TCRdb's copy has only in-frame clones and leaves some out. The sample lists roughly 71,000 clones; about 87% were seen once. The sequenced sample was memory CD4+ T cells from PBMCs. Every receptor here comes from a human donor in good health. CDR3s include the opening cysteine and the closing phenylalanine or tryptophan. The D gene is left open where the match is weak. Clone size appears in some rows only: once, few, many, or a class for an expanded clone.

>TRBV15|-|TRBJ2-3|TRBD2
CATSEALAGSGDTQYF
TGTGCCACCAGCGAGGCACTAGCGGGATCGGGAGATACGCAGTATTTT
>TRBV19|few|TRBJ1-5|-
CASSIEWRGQPQHF
TGTGCCAGTAGTATTGAGTGGAGGGGCCAGCCCCAGCATTTT
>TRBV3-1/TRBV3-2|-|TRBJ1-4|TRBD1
CASSPLGQGGKLFF
TGTGCCAGCAGCCCCCTCGGACAGGGTGGAAAACTGTTTTTT
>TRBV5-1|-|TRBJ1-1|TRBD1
CASSLSAGGGNTEAFF
TGCGCCAGCAGCTTGTCGGCAGGGGGCGGGAACACTGAAGCTTTCTTT
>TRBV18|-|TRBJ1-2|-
CASSPYADGAGNPYTF
TGTGCCAGCTCACCCTACGCCGACGGGGCGGGCAATCCCTACACCTTC
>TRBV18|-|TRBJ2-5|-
CASSPGSGETQYF
TGTGCCAGCTCACCGGGGAGTGGGGAGACCCAGTACTTC
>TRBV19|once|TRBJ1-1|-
CASSLPTPMNTEAFF
TGTGCCAGTAGCTTACCTACACCGATGAACACTGAAGCTTTCTTT
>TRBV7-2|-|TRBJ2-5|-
CASSSRGPQETQYF
TGTGCCAGCAGCTCACGGGGTCCCCAAGAGACCCAGTACTTC
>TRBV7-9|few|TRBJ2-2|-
CASRLALGGRRNTGELFF
TGTGCCAGCAGACTTGCCCTGGGGGGGCGCAGGAACACCGGGGAGCTGTTTTTT
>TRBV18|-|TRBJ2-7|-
CASSQGHSYEQYF
TGTGCCAGCTCACAGGGACACTCCTACGAGCAGTACTTC
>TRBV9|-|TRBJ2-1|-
CASSVTVEGYNEQFF
TGTGCCAGCAGCGTGACGGTCGAGGGTTACAATGAGCAGTTCTTC
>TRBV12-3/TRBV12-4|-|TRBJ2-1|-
CASSRMGNEQFF
TGTGCCAGCAGCCGGATGGGGAATGAGCAGTTCTTC
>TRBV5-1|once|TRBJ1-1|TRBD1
CASSLRGGGAVRDTEAFF
TGCGCCAGCAGCTTGCGAGGAGGGGGCGCAGTCCGTGACACTGAAGCTTTCTTT
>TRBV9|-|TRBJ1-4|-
CASSDARVDEKLFF
TGTGCCAGCAGCGACGCCAGGGTAGATGAAAAACTGTTTTTT
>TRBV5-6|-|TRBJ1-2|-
CASSVVGQRITGNYGYTF
TGTGCCAGCAGCGTAGTTGGACAGAGGATTACGGGTAACTATGGCTACACCTTC
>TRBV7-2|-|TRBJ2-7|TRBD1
CASSISGQGYEQYF
TGTGCCAGCAGCATCTCGGGACAGGGGTACGAGCAGTACTTC
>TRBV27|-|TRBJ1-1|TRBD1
CASSPPPGQGEDTEAFF
TGTGCCAGCAGTCCACCGCCTGGACAGGGGGAGGACACTGAAGCTTTCTTT
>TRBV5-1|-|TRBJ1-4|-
CASSLAVGATNEKLFF
TGCGCCAGCAGCTTGGCCGTGGGTGCAACTAATGAAAAACTGTTTTTT
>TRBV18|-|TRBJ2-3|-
CASSRTARSTDTQYF
TGTGCCAGCTCCCGCACAGCTAGAAGCACAGATACGCAGTATTTT
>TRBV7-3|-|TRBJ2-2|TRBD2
CASSEIAGLNTGELFF
TGTGCCAGCAGCGAAATAGCGGGGTTAAACACCGGGGAGCTGTTTTTT
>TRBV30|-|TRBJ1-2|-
CAWSPGNYGYTF
TGTGCCTGGAGTCCCGGTAACTATGGCTACACCTTC
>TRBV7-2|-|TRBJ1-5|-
CASSPRNRDQPQHF
TGTGCCAGCAGCCCGAGAAATCGGGATCAGCCCCAGCATTTT
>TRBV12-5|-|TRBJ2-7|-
CASGLTGSYEQYF
TGTGCTAGTGGTTTAACAGGAAGCTACGAGCAGTACTTC
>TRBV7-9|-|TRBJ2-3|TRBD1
CASSPRTGGETDTQYF
TGTGCCAGCAGTCCCCGGACAGGGGGGGAGACAGATACGCAGTATTTT